Following are 21 T cell receptor beta chains from one sample sequenced in a study of blood T cell repertoires in COVID-19. Sequencing used immunoSEQ multiplex PCR; TCRdb keeps in-frame clones, though not all of them. The sample holds tens of thousands of clones, more than 85% seen once. Sequencing input: peripheral blood. These receptors were collected from a man aged 80 or over with active or convalescent COVID-19.

The gene calls are TRBV5-5 and TRBJ2-1; tentative D call: TRBD1 (6 bases). There are 18 residues in the CDR3. Trimming removed 4 bases from V and 5 bases from J, with 25 bases in between. In germline, CDR1 is SGHKS, CDR2 YYEKEE (reference sequence). CDR3 sequence reads: CASSPRSRRRAGDNEQFF. The CDR3 nucleotides are TGTGCCAGCAGCCCCCGAAGTCGCCGACGAGCAGGGGACAATGAGCAGTTCTTC.

This rearrangement joins TRBV2 to TRBJ1-5, with D possibly matching TRBD1 (5 bases). Trimming took 6 bases from V and 6 from J, leaving 15 bases between them. This CDR3 region has 14 residues. CDR1 SNHLY and CDR2 FYNNEI come from the germline V gene. This CDR3 reads CASRDTSGIQPQHF. The CDR3 coding sequence is TGTGCCAGCAGGGACACCTCTGGGATTCAGCCCCAGCATTTT.

The chain recombines TRBV7-2 with TRBJ1-2; D remains ambiguous. This CDR3 is 15 amino acids long. Germline V gene data show CDR1 as SGHTA and CDR2 as FQGNSA. With 2 bases removed from V and 4 bases from J, the gap between germline ends came to 14 bases. The CDR3 DNA reads TGTGCCAGCAGCTTACAAGATTCGAGAGCCTATGGCTACACCTTC. Residues: CASSLQDSRAYGYTF.

V and J are TRBV29-1 and TRBJ2-1, with 7 bases that match TRBD1. The CDR3 extends over 13 amino acids. Germline values: CDR1 SQVTM, CDR2 ANQGSEA. Germline trimming cut 4 bases from V and 1 base from J; bases unmatched to any gene: 1. Here the CDR3 reads CSVVRGSYNEQFF. The CDR3 DNA is TGCAGCGTTGTCAGGGGGTCCTACAATGAGCAGTTCTTC.

This sequence joins TRBV6-5 and TRBJ1-2; 8 nucleotides agree with TRBD1. V lost 10 bases and J lost 9; bases outside the gene matches: 16. The germline V gene encodes CDR1 MNHEY and CDR2 SVGAGI. The CDR3 has 14 residues. The CDR3 sequence is CATTSGGSVFSYTF. The CDR3 DNA reads as TGTGCCACCACTTCAGGGGGCAGTGTTTTCAGCTACACCTTC.

The genes are TRBV27 and TRBJ2-5, with unresolved D. V was pared by 4 bases and J by 3 bases, with 18 bases between. The germline CDR1 and CDR2 sequences are MNHEY and SMNVEV (reference sequence). This CDR3 spans 16 amino acids. The CDR3 DNA is TGTGCCAGCAGTTCTCAACGGAGCGTCGCCGAAGAGACCCAGTACTTC. Protein: CASSSQRSVAEETQYF.

The V gene is TRBV5-8, the J gene TRBJ2-3, with 7 bases fitting TRBD1. Trimming at V came to 2 bases and at J to 12 bases, leaving 12 bases not matched to a gene. The CDR3 runs to 14 residues. Germline CDR1 SGHTS, CDR2 YDEGEE. CDR3 residues: CASSLSIQGRTQYF. The CDR3 DNA reads TGTGCCAGCAGCTTATCGATACAGGGGCGAACCCAGTATTTT.

This clone was found a few times. J is TRBJ1-2 and V is TRBV13, with a possible D match to TRBD1 (6 bases). The ends were cut back, 3 bases at V and 2 bases at J, with 13 bases in the middle. Germline assignment: CDR1 PRHDT and CDR2 FYEKMQ (reference sequence). This CDR3 contains 15 residues. Here the CDR3 DNA reads TGTGCCAGCAGCTTTGGGGGGGCGATGAACTATGGCTACACCTTC. Translated, it gives CASSFGGAMNYGYTF.

The chain carries TRBV2 and TRBJ1-2; a possible D gene is TRBD1 (5 bases). The CDR3 spans 14 residues. The germline V gene has CDR1 SNHLY and CDR2 FYNNEI. V was trimmed by 7 bases and J by 6 bases, leaving 18 bases between them. This CDR3 is CASIQAGGVNGYTF. The CDR3 DNA reads TGTGCCAGCATCCAGGCGGGGGGAGTAAATGGCTACACCTTC.

V usage is TRBV12-5 and J usage is TRBJ2-2, with a possible D match to TRBD2 (5 bases). The germline V gene encodes CDR1 LGHNT and CDR2 FRNRAP. This CDR3 comprises 13 residues. Trimming left V 5 bases short and J 6 bases short, with 10 bases between. In DNA form, the CDR3 reads TGTGCTAGTGGTAGAGGGTTTTCCGGGGAGCTGTTTTTT. This translates into CASGRGFSGELFF. Filled out from reference TRBV12-5 and TRBJ2-2, the complete variable domain reads DARVTQTPRHKVTEMGQEVTMRCQPILGHNTVFWYRQTMMQGLELLAYFRNRAPLDDSGMPKDRFSAEMPDATLATLKIQPSEPRDSAVYFCASGRGFSGELFFGEGSRLTVL.

The chain is built from TRBV6-5 and TRBJ1-3, with TRBD1 as a possible D gene (6 bases). The V and J ends lost 6 bases and 4 bases respectively, with 16 bases between them. This CDR3 is 15 amino acids long. The germline CDR1 and CDR2 sequences are MNHEY and SVGAGI. The CDR3 DNA follows: TGTGCCAGCAGCCAACAGGGAGTGGTAGGAAACACCATATATTTT. Its protein is CASSQQGVVGNTIYF.

The rearrangement links TRBV28 to TRBJ1-1, with a weak D call TRBD1 (5 bases). Trimming cost V 6 bases and J 7 bases, with 18 bases left between them. Germline CDR1 MDHEN, CDR2 SYDVKM. The CDR3 has 14 amino acids. CDR3 sequence: CASRPGGAVNEAFF. As DNA, the CDR3 is TGTGCCAGCAGGCCCGGTGGGGCGGTGAATGAAGCTTTCTTT.

The V call is TRBV7-2, the J call TRBJ1-2; TRBD1 matches at 7 bases. The CDR3 sequence is 13 residues long. Germline V gene data show CDR1 as SGHTA and CDR2 as FQGNSA. The V segment lost 5 bases and the J segment 5 bases; nucleotides outside the gene matches: 5. CDR3 loop: CASSPDRRYGYTF. In DNA, the CDR3 is TGTGCCAGCAGCCCGGACAGGAGGTATGGCTACACCTTC.

The chain carries TRBV19 and TRBJ1-5; D perhaps matches TRBD1 (5 bases). Trimming pared 5 bases from V and 4 bases from J, leaving 15 bases between. Per the germline V gene, CDR1 is LNHDA and CDR2 is SQIVND (reference sequence). The CDR3 has 15 residues. The CDR3, as DNA: TGTGCCAGTAGTGGCGGTAGGGGAAGGAATCAGCCCCAGCATTTT. As protein: CASSGGRGRNQPQHF.

The rearrangement uses TRBV25-1 and TRBJ2-1; D is unclear. Germline CDR1 MGHDK, CDR2 SYGVNS. V was clipped by 5 bases and J by 2 bases, with 7 bases between them. The CDR3 length is 13 residues. The CDR3: CASSFFPYNEQFF. Here the CDR3 DNA reads TGTGCCAGCAGTTTCTTCCCCTACAATGAGCAGTTCTTC.

This clone has just a few counts. The J gene is TRBJ1-4, the V gene TRBV14; TRBD1 agrees at 8 bases. V was clipped by 4 bases and J by 5 bases; unmatched bases: 9. Germline V gives CDR1 SGHDN, CDR2 FVKESK. The CDR3 extends over 16 amino acids. The CDR3 protein is CASSPGTGGRNEKLFF. DNA for the CDR3: TGTGCCAGCAGCCCTGGAACAGGGGGAAGGAATGAAAAACTGTTTTTT. The variable domain in full, with the rest retrieved from reference TRBV14 and TRBJ1-4, is EAGVTQFPSHSVIEKGQTVTLRCDPISGHDNLYWYRRVMGKEIKFLLHFVKESKQDESGMPNNRFLAERTGGTYSTLKVQPAELEDSGVYFCASSPGTGGRNEKLFFGSGTQLSVL.

The rearrangement links TRBV5-6 to TRBJ2-6; unclear D gene. Trimming left V 2 bases short and J 2 bases short, with 8 bases between. CDR3 size: 15 residues. In germline, CDR1 is SGHDT, CDR2 YYEEEE. In DNA form, the CDR3 reads TGTGCCAGCAGCTTATTGTCGGCTGGGGCCAACGTCCTGACTTTC. Translating it yields CASSLLSAGANVLTF.

The chain employs TRBV5-5 and TRBJ2-7; weak D call: TRBD1 (6 bases). V was trimmed by 3 bases and J by 2 bases, leaving 12 bases between them. Germline values: CDR1 SGHKS, CDR2 YYEKEE (reference sequence). The CDR3 sequence is 14 residues long. The CDR3 reads CASSSRTATYEQYV. DNA of the CDR3: TGTGCCAGCAGCTCTCGGACAGCGACCTACGAGCAGTACGTC.

CDR3 DNA: TGTGCCAGCAGCTCGGGACAGATGAACACTGAAGCTTTCTTT. The encoded protein is CASSSGQMNTEAFF. The genes are TRBV7-3 and TRBJ1-1; 7 bases map to TRBD1. V lost 4 bases and J lost 0; bases outside the gene matches: 2. Germline loops: CDR1 SGHTA, CDR2 FQGTGA. This CDR3 region has 14 residues.

This rearrangement joins TRBV27 to TRBJ1-1; TRBD1 agrees at 8 bases. Per the germline V gene, CDR1 is MNHEY and CDR2 is SMNVEV (reference sequence). V trimming: 8 bases; J trimming: 0 bases; junction bases outside the gene matches: 5. This CDR3 has 14 residues. The CDR3 sequence is CASQRDRLNTEAFF. Written as DNA, the CDR3 is TGTGCCAGCCAGCGGGACAGGCTGAACACTGAAGCTTTCTTT.

The chain links TRBV5-4 to TRBJ1-6; a weak D match, TRBD1 (6 bases). With 4 bases removed from V and 11 bases from J, the gap between germline ends came to 22 bases. Germline V gene data show CDR1 as SGHNT and CDR2 as YYREEE (reference sequence). The CDR3 sequence is 16 residues long. The CDR3 protein is CASSRSTGTSGPPLHF. CDR3 coding DNA: TGTGCCAGCAGCCGAAGTACAGGGACATCGGGCCCACCCCTCCACTTT.